These 32 T cell receptor beta chains were sequenced from one sample in a study of blood T cells in healthy people across ages. The authors ran a second PCR of about 6 to 12 cycles using a sample-barcoded 5' primer and a J-beta primer mix. TCRdb passed the 5' RACE reads through MiXCR, listing each CDR3 protein once. The sample contains some 1.5 million distinct CDR3 sequences, approximately 28% of which appear only once. The sample consisted of blood. Every receptor here comes from a woman aged 25 to 39 in good health.

The genes are TRBV29-1 and TRBJ1-2; 8 bases agree with TRBD1. Germline assignment: CDR1 SQVTM and CDR2 ANQGSEA. J gave up 1 base and V 3 bases, and 7 bases lay outside the gene matches. The CDR3 runs 15 residues. The CDR3 DNA reads as TGCAGCGTTGACGTTCAGGGGGCGAATAACTATGGCTACACCTTC. Translation gives CSVDVQGANNYGYTF.

This chain uses TRBV7-2 with TRBJ1-6, with no clear D. The germline V gene has CDR1 SGHTA and CDR2 FQGNSA. CDR3 length equals 14 residues. With 1 base removed from V and 7 bases from J, the gap between germline ends came to 8 bases. DNA for the CDR3: TGTGCCAGCAGCTTAGGCCATGGGAATTCACCCCTCCACTTT. It specifies CASSLGHGNSPLHF.

This clonotype occurred a few times. The CDR3 spells CRAGLPLKNEQFF. Here the CDR3 DNA reads TGCAGAGCGGGACTACCCCTGAAGAATGAGCAGTTCTTC. The chain has TRBV29-1 and TRBJ2-1; 7 nucleotides match TRBD2. CDR1 and CDR2 from the germline V gene are SQVTM and ANQGSEA. This CDR3 region has 13 residues.

This clonotype was detected only once. The gene calls are TRBV5-1 and TRBJ1-4, with unresolved D. The CDR3 totals 14 residues. Germline assignment: CDR1 SGHRS and CDR2 YFSETQ. With 4 bases removed from V and 0 bases from J, the gap between germline ends came to 7 bases. The CDR3 sequence: CASSIGATNEKLFF. As DNA, the CDR3 is TGCGCCAGCAGCATCGGAGCAACTAATGAAAAACTGTTTTTT.

The chain links TRBV5-1 to TRBJ2-1; D perhaps matches TRBD1 (6 bases). CDR1 SGHRS and CDR2 YFSETQ come from the germline V gene. Deletions cut 6 bases from V and 10 bases from J, with 17 bases between. CDR3 length: 13 residues. The DNA for the CDR3 is TGCGCCAGCACGCCAGGGGACGAGTACGAGCAGTTCTTC. Its translation is CASTPGDEYEQFF.

This clonotype was recorded only once. Germline is not matched at one junction end, which may reflect a read error. The V call is TRBV12-3 or TRBV12-4, the J call TRBJ1-4; D remains unclear. The CDR3 covers 15 residues. Here the CDR3 DNA reads TGTGCCAGCAGTCCCACAATGGGTACTAATGAAAAACGGTTTTTT. Translated: CASSPTMGTNEKRFF.

Only a few counts were recorded for this clonotype. The chain combines TRBV20-1 with TRBJ1-1; D uncertain. This CDR3 has 10 amino acids. The germline V gene encodes CDR1 DFQATT and CDR2 SNEGSKA (reference sequence). The germline V and J ends were trimmed by 0 bases and 6 bases, with 2 bases remaining between them. CDR3 amino acids: CSARDPEAFF. The CDR3, as DNA: TGCAGTGCTAGAGATCCTGAAGCTTTCTTT.

In this sample, this clonotype turned up a few times. V usage is TRBV12-3 or TRBV12-4 and J usage is TRBJ1-6, with 11 bases aligning to TRBD1. This CDR3 region has 14 residues. V lost 5 bases and J lost 18; bases outside the gene matches: 12. This CDR3 is CASSRDRGASPCHF. In DNA form, the CDR3 reads TGTGCCAGCAGTCGGGACAGGGGGGCTTCACCCTGCCACTTT.

V is TRBV20-1 and J is TRBJ1-3; no definite D call. V lost 3 bases to trimming and J lost 4 bases, with 13 bases between them. Germline V CDR1 and CDR2: DFQATT, SNEGSKA (reference sequence). There are 14 residues in the CDR3. The CDR3 loop is CSARSGEVGNTIYF. In DNA, the CDR3 is TGCAGTGCTAGGTCTGGGGAGGTCGGAAACACCATATATTTT.

J is TRBJ2-3 and V is TRBV5-5; no clear D. Germline CDR1 reads SGHKS; CDR2 reads YYEKEE (reference sequence). V was cut by 4 bases and J by 1 base, with 16 bases left in between. The length of the CDR3 is 16 residues. The CDR3 is CASSPAPSVGTDTQYF. CDR3 bases: TGTGCCAGCAGCCCCGCTCCTTCTGTTGGCACAGATACGCAGTATTTT.

This chain uses TRBV20-1 with TRBJ2-2; D call uncertain. V gave up 3 bases and J gave up 6 bases, with 11 bases separating them. The CDR3 length is 13 residues. CDR1 is DFQATT and CDR2 is SNEGSKA in the germline V gene (reference sequence). This chain's CDR3 is CSARGALSGELFF. In DNA form, the CDR3 reads TGCAGTGCTAGGGGTGCCCTCTCCGGGGAGCTGTTTTTT.

This clonotype appeared a single time. At one of its ends the junction is not consistent with the germline gene, which may arise from a read error. This sequence joins TRBV7-9 and TRBJ1-4, with D unclear. The CDR3 is 13 amino acids. CDR1 is SEHNR and CDR2 is FQNEAQ in the germline V gene (reference sequence). DNA of the CDR3: TGTGCCAGCAGCAGGGAGGCTAATGGAAAACTGTTTTTT. It encodes CASSREANGKLFF.

This clonotype was detected a few times. A much larger clone differs by one base, so this may be a read error. The chain is built from TRBV29-1 and TRBJ2-7, with D perhaps given as TRBD1 or TRBD2 (5 bases each). The CDR3 length is 15 residues. The V end was cut by 4 bases, the J end by 0 bases, with 16 bases between. In germline, CDR1 is SQVTM, CDR2 ANQGSEA. The CDR3 protein is CSVGGECPTSYEQYF. The DNA for the CDR3 is TGCAGCGTTGGAGGGGAGTGCCCCACCTCCTACGAGCAGTACTTC.

This chain uses TRBV20-1 with TRBJ1-5; 8 nucleotides align to TRBD1. V was clipped by 4 bases and J by 5 bases; unmatched bases: 7. CDR1 and CDR2 (germline): DFQATT, SNEGSKA (reference sequence). CDR3 length: 14 residues. The CDR3: CSATPRQGYQPQHF. CDR3 in DNA: TGCAGTGCTACCCCCCGACAGGGGTATCAGCCCCAGCATTTT.

As regards this clonotype: A much larger clone differs from this one at a single base, so this may be a read error. The rearrangement uses TRBV5-1 and TRBJ2-1; 9 bases match TRBD2. This CDR3 has 13 amino acids. CDR1 SGHRS and CDR2 YFSETQ come from the germline V gene. DNA of the CDR3: TGCGCCAGCCGACGGCTAGCGGGGAATGAGCAGGTCTTC. It yields the protein CASRRLAGNEQVF.

For this clonotype: A junction end diverges from the germline sequence, so it may reflect a read error. V usage is TRBV7-2 and J usage is TRBJ1-4; no firm D call. In germline, CDR1 is SGHTA, CDR2 FQGNSA. This CDR3 has 13 residues. For the CDR3, the DNA is TGTGCCAGCAGAGGCGCCGGATATGACAAACTGTTTTTT. Protein: CASRGAGYDKLFF.

The table lists this clonotype with many counts. The V call is TRBV5-5, the J call TRBJ1-4; D not certain. V was pared by 4 bases and J by 0 bases, with 13 bases between. Germline-derived CDR1 and CDR2 are SGHKS and YYEKEE (reference sequence). The CDR3 runs to 16 residues. This chain's CDR3 is CASSPIGGATNEKLFF. In DNA form, the CDR3 reads TGTGCCAGCAGCCCGATAGGTGGTGCAACTAATGAAAAACTGTTTTTT.

This clonotype was counted only a few times. This chain links TRBV5-5 with TRBJ2-2, with D maybe TRBD2 (5 bases). Germline CDR1 reads SGHKS; CDR2 reads YYEKEE (reference sequence). The CDR3 extends over 16 amino acids. V lost 8 bases and J 5 bases, leaving 22 bases between the germline ends. The CDR3 nucleotides read TGTGCCAGTTCGTACAACCCGGGGTCTGGGACCGGGGAGCTGTTTTTT. Translating gives CASSYNPGSGTGELFF.

This rearrangement joins TRBV25-1 to TRBJ2-2; possibly TRBD2 for D (5 bases). Trimming left V 6 bases short and J 2 bases short, with 13 bases between. CDR1 is MGHDK and CDR2 is SYGVNS in the germline V gene. This CDR3 has 15 residues. CDR3 sequence: CASSGRGLNTGELFF. DNA for the CDR3: TGTGCCAGCAGCGGAAGAGGGCTTAACACCGGGGAGCTGTTTTTT. Full variable domain (remainder filled in from reference TRBV25-1 and TRBJ2-2): EADIYQTPRYLVIGTGKKITLECSQTMGHDKMYWYQQDPGMELHLIHYSYGVNSTEKGDLSSESTVSRIRTEHFPLTLESARPSHTSQYLCASSGRGLNTGELFFGEGSRLTVL.

This rearrangement joins TRBV11-2 to TRBJ2-2, with D possibly being TRBD1 (6 bases). With 4 bases removed from V and 6 bases from J, the gap between germline ends came to 9 bases. Germline CDR1 reads SGHAT; CDR2 reads FQNNGV. This CDR3 has 13 amino acids. CDR3 residues: CASSSTGPGELFF. The CDR3 nucleotides are TGTGCCAGCAGCTCCACAGGGCCCGGGGAGCTGTTTTTT.

In its sample, this clonotype was seen many times. The V call is TRBV20-1, the J call TRBJ2-7; possibly TRBD1 for D (5 bases). V dropped 0 bases and J dropped 6 bases, with 21 bases sitting between them. The CDR3 contains 16 residues. CDR1 and CDR2 (germline): DFQATT, SNEGSKA (reference sequence). CDR3 amino acids: CSARDFFRQGGSEQYF. The CDR3 DNA is TGCAGTGCTAGAGATTTTTTCCGGCAGGGCGGATCCGAGCAGTACTTC.

Ten or more counts support this clonotype. CDR3 in amino acids: CSVGRRGPFLRETQYF. For the CDR3, the DNA is TGCAGCGTTGGGCGGAGGGGCCCTTTCCTGAGGGAGACCCAGTACTTC. The chain has TRBV29-1 and TRBJ2-5, with a possible D match to TRBD2 (6 bases). There are 16 residues in the CDR3. CDR1 and CDR2 from the germline V gene are SQVTM and ANQGSEA. Trimming took 4 bases from V and 5 from J, leaving 23 bases between them.

The chain links TRBV20-1 to TRBJ2-2; D may match TRBD1 or TRBD2 (6 bases each). CDR1 and CDR2 (germline): DFQATT, SNEGSKA (reference sequence). This CDR3 has 12 residues. Trimming shortened V by 3 bases and J by 6 bases, and 8 bases separated the two germline ends. The CDR3 loop reads CSAREGAGELFF. In nucleotides, the CDR3 is TGCAGTGCTAGGGAGGGGGCCGGGGAGCTGTTTTTT.

J is TRBJ1-4 and V is TRBV2; 7 nucleotides align to TRBD1. Germline lookup yields CDR1 SNHLY and CDR2 FYNNEI. J was trimmed by 5 bases and V by 4 bases; bases with no gene match: 4. CDR3 length equals 14 residues. DNA of the CDR3: TGTGCCAGCAGTGGGACAGGCCAAAATGAAAAACTGTTTTTT. Protein sequence: CASSGTGQNEKLFF.

The rearrangement uses TRBV7-6 and TRBJ1-1, with D unresolved. The CDR3 has 14 residues. With 2 bases removed from V and 6 bases from J, the gap between germline ends came to 13 bases. Germline V gene data show CDR1 as SGHVS and CDR2 as FNYEAQ. This chain's CDR3 is CASSLIAGPAEAFF. The CDR3 DNA sequence: TGTGCCAGCAGCTTAATCGCAGGTCCCGCTGAAGCTTTCTTT.

Comments on this clonotype: Likely a read error: the CDR3 ends without its conserved phenylalanine or tryptophan. This sequence joins TRBV15 and TRBJ1-5; TRBD1 might be the D (5 bases). Trimming took 0 bases from V and 4 from J, leaving 13 bases between them. Germline V gene sequence: CDR1 LNHNV, CDR2 YYDKDF (reference sequence). This CDR3 region has 16 residues. The CDR3 sequence is CATSRDSRAGNQPQHS. CDR3 DNA: TGTGCCACCAGCAGAGATTCCAGGGCGGGAAATCAGCCCCAGCATTCT.

This clonotype was seen a handful of times. This sequence joins TRBV5-1 and TRBJ1-2; D is uncertain. CDR3 length: 12 residues. From germline, CDR1 is SGHRS and CDR2 YFSETQ. V was cut by 5 bases and J by 3 bases, with 8 bases left in between. CDR3: CASRREDYGYTF. The CDR3 DNA is TGCGCCAGCAGACGAGAAGACTATGGCTACACCTTC.

This clonotype was counted between two and nine times. V gene TRBV20-1 combines with J gene TRBJ2-1; either TRBD1 or TRBD2 may fit D (5 bases each). Germline V gene lookup returns CDR1 DFQATT and CDR2 SNEGSKA (reference sequence). With 1 base removed from V and 6 bases from J, the gap between germline ends came to 10 bases. The CDR3 contains 13 residues. DNA for the CDR3: TGCAGTGCTAGAGTAACCGGGACCAATGAGCAGTTCTTC. Translated, it gives CSARVTGTNEQFF.

This clonotype was seen ten or more times. This chain joins TRBV20-1 and TRBJ2-5; D may be TRBD1 (7 bases). The V gene lost 4 bases and the J gene lost 2 bases, with 23 bases spanning the gap. The germline V gene encodes CDR1 DFQATT and CDR2 SNEGSKA (reference sequence). CDR3 length: 17 amino acids. The CDR3 loop is CSAIVVGGTAEQETQYF. CDR3 bases: TGCAGTGCTATTGTCGTTGGAGGGACAGCCGAACAAGAGACCCAGTACTTC.

The chain has TRBV12-3 or TRBV12-4 and TRBJ2-1, with 7 bases fitting TRBD2. The J segment lost 0 bases and the V segment lost 5 bases, leaving 7 bases of the junction unmatched. There are 16 residues in the CDR3. DNA of the CDR3: TGTGCCAGCAGTACGAATCTAGCGGTCTCCTACAATGAGCAGTTCTTC. As protein: CASSTNLAVSYNEQFF.

Comment on this clonotype: It may be a read error: a sequence one base away is much more abundant. CDR3 nucleotide sequence: TGCAGTGCGGGAACCGGGACAGGGGGCGGTCGGAAGCAGTACTTC. As protein: CSAGTGTGGGRKQYF. The chain carries TRBV20-1 and TRBJ2-7, with TRBD1 matching over 12 bases. V gave up 6 bases and J gave up 8 bases; unmatched junction bases: 14. Per the germline V gene, CDR1 is DFQATT and CDR2 is SNEGSKA (reference sequence). The CDR3 has 15 amino acids.

The chain recombines TRBV20-1 with TRBJ1-4; D gene ambiguous. Germline lookup yields CDR1 DFQATT and CDR2 SNEGSKA (reference sequence). The CDR3 loop spans 15 amino acids. The germline V and J ends were trimmed by 0 bases and 5 bases, with 13 bases remaining between them. The CDR3, as DNA: TGCAGTGCTAGAGATCCCCACGGAACAAATGAAAAACTGTTTTTT. Protein product: CSARDPHGTNEKLFF.